This record concerns one T cell receptor beta chain sequence. Profiling relied on immunoSEQ multiplex PCR, and the TCRdb table lists in-frame clones only, not all of them. Of roughly 60,000 clones listed, about three quarters were seen once; the top ten hold 1% to 1.2%. This sample was included in a study of memory CD4+ T cells and cytomegalovirus serostatus. Study overall: Of the healthy Belgian adults, several were CMV seropositive and about 24 seronegative.

Germline V gene lookup returns CDR1 SEHNR and CDR2 FQNEAQ (reference sequence). This CDR3 has 15 residues. Trimming shortened V by 6 bases and J by 8 bases, and 20 bases separated the two germline ends. Single viable CD3+CD4+CD8-CD45RO+ cells were sorted as the memory CD4+ T cells. The chain uses TRBV7-9 and TRBJ1-5, with D tentatively TRBD1 (5 bases). Sequencing was carried out using memory CD4+ T cells from blood. This clonotype originated in an adult in good health and CMV-seronegative. CDR3 nucleotides: TGTGCCAGCAGTGACCATCGACAGTTCGGCGAGCCCCAGCATTTT. Translation gives CASSDHRQFGEPQHF.